A single sample gave rise to the 9 T cell receptor beta chains below, sequenced in a study of T cells and Merkel cell carcinoma outcomes. The repertoire was sequenced with immunoSEQ multiplex PCR; TCRdb's copy has only in-frame clones and lacks some. The sample records about 15,000 clones, more than 80% being singletons. The sample comprised tumor tissue from Merkel cell carcinoma. All receptors derive from a human donor with Merkel cell carcinoma.

The chain employs TRBV5-6 and TRBJ1-1; unclear D gene. Germline V gene lookup returns CDR1 SGHDT and CDR2 YYEEEE. There are 11 residues in the CDR3. Deletions cut 6 bases from V and 0 bases from J, with 3 bases between. CDR3 in DNA: TGTGCCAGCACCCTGAACACTGAAGCTTTCTTT. The encoded protein is CASTLNTEAFF.

The chain recombines TRBV15 with TRBJ1-5, with D uncertain. Looked up from germline, CDR1 is LNHNV and CDR2 is YYDKDF (reference sequence). Trimming stripped 0 bases from V and 0 bases from J, with 9 bases between. This CDR3 region has 16 residues. The CDR3 loop is CATSRDSANSNQPQHF. The CDR3 nucleotides read TGTGCCACCAGCAGAGATAGTGCGAATAGCAATCAGCCCCAGCATTTT.

The chain joins TRBV7-3 to TRBJ2-2; TRBD2 matches at 9 bases. The germline gives CDR1 SGHTA, CDR2 FQGTGA. This CDR3 is 15 amino acids long. The ends lost 3 bases at V and 3 bases at J; junction bases unmatched: 2. The CDR3 is CASSFSGGDTGELFF. The CDR3 nucleotides are TGTGCCAGCAGCTTTAGCGGGGGAGACACCGGGGAGCTGTTTTTT.

The V and J genes are TRBV7-9 and TRBJ1-1; D remains ambiguous. The CDR3 totals 10 residues. The V end lost 4 bases, the J end lost 7 bases, and 4 bases lay between the germline ends. Per the germline V gene, CDR1 is SEHNR and CDR2 is FQNEAQ (reference sequence). The CDR3 protein is CASSYYEAFF. CDR3 in DNA: TGTGCCAGCAGCTACTATGAAGCTTTCTTT.

Remarks on this clone: Other nucleotide sequences in the sample specify the same CDR3. V usage is TRBV7-3 and J usage is TRBJ1-1, with D unresolved. Germline CDR1 and CDR2: SGHTA and FQGTGA. Trimming took 0 bases from V and 7 from J, leaving 9 bases between them. There are 13 residues in the CDR3. The CDR3 spells CASSLTGRLEAFF. The CDR3 nucleotides are TGTGCCAGCAGCTTAACGGGCCGGCTTGAAGCTTTCTTT.

J is TRBJ2-3 and V is TRBV28; D call uncertain. Trimming left V 5 bases short and J 3 bases short, with 9 bases between. The CDR3 extends over 13 amino acids. The germline V gene encodes CDR1 MDHEN and CDR2 SYDVKM. The CDR3 here is CASSQFTTDTQYF. The CDR3 region has the DNA TGTGCCAGCAGTCAATTTACGACAGATACGCAGTATTTT.

V gene TRBV21-1 combines with J gene TRBJ1-5. TRBV21-1 is recorded as a pseudogene. This CDR3 has 16 amino acids. The CDR3 reads CASSKDRTHSNQPQHF. DNA for the CDR3: TGTGCCAGCAGCAAGGATAGGACCCATAGCAATCAGCCCCAGCATTTT.

V and J are TRBV27 and TRBJ2-5, with 7 nucleotides matching TRBD1. Germline V gene sequence: CDR1 MNHEY, CDR2 SMNVEV (reference sequence). The CDR3 is 14 residues long. The V and J ends lost 2 bases and 5 bases, in that order; junction bases with no gene match: 5. The CDR3 DNA is TGTGCCAGCAGTTTAGGGACAGCACGTGAGACCCAGTACTTC. Residues: CASSLGTARETQYF.

By sample fraction, this clone is large. The CDR3 DNA sequence: TGTGCCAGCAGTAAGACAGGGGTTGAGGGCTACACCTTC. Translated, it gives CASSKTGVEGYTF. This sequence joins TRBV28 and TRBJ1-2; TRBD1 matches 8 bases. Trimming at V came to 5 bases and at J to 8 bases, leaving 7 bases not matched to a gene. Per the germline V gene, CDR1 is MDHEN and CDR2 is SYDVKM. The CDR3 totals 13 residues.